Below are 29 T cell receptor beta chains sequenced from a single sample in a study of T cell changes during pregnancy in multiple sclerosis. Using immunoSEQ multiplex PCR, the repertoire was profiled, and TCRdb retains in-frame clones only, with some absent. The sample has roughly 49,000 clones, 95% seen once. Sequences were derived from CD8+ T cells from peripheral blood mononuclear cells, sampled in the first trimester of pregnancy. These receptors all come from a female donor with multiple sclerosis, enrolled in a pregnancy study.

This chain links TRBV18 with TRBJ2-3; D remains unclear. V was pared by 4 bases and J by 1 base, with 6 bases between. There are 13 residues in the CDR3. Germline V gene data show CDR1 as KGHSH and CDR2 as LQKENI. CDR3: CASSLPGTDTQYF. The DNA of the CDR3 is TGTGCCAGCTCACTCCCTGGCACAGATACGCAGTATTTT.

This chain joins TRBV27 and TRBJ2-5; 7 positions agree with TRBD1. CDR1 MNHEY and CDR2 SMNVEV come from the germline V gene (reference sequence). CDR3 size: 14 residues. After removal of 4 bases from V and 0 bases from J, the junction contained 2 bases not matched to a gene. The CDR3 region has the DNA TGTGCCAGCAGTTCGGGACAGTACCAAGAGACCCAGTACTTC. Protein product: CASSSGQYQETQYF.

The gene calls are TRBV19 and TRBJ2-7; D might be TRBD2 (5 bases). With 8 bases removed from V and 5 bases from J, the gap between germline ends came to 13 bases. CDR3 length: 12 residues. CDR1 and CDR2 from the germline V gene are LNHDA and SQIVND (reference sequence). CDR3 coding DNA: TGTGCCAGTTCCGAGGGTACCCACGAGCAGTACTTC. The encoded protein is CASSEGTHEQYF.

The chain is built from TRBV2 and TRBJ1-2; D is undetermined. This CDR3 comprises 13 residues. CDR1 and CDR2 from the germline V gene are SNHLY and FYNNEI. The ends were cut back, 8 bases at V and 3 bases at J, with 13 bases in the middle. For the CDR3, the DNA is TGTGCCAGCCCCGGGGTCGAGGACTATGGCTACACCTTC. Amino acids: CASPGVEDYGYTF.

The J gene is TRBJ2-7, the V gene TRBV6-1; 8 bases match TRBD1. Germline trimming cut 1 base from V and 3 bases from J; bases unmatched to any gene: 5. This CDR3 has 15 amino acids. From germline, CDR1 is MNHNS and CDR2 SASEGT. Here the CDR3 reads CASSEDLGTGYEQYF. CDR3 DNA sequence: TGTGCCAGCAGTGAAGACTTAGGGACAGGCTACGAGCAGTACTTC.

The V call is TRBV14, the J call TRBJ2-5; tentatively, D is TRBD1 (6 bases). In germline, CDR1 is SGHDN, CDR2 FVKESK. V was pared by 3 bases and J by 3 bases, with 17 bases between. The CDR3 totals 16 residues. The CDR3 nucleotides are TGTGCCAGCAGCCAGGTCCGGGGCAGGGGTAAAGAGACCCAGTACTTC. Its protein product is CASSQVRGRGKETQYF.

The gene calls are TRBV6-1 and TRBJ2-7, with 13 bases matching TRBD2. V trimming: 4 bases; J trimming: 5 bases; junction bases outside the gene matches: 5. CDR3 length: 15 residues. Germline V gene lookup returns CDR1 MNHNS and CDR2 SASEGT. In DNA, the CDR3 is TGTGCCAGCAGTGTGACTAGCGGGAGGCGCGACGAGCAGTACTTC. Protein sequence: CASSVTSGRRDEQYF.

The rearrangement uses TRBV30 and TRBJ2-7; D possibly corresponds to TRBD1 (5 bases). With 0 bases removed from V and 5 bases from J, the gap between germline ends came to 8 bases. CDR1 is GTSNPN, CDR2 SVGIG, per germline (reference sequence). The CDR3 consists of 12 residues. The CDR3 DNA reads TGTGCCTGGAGTGTAGGGGCGAACGAGCAGTACTTC. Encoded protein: CAWSVGANEQYF.

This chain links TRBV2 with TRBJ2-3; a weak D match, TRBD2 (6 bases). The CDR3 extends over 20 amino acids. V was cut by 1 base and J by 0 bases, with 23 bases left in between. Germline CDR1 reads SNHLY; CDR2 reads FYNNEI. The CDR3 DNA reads TGTGCCAGCAGTGAAGAAACAGTCCCCCGTGGGGGGATTAGCACAGATACGCAGTATTTT. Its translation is CASSEETVPRGGISTDTQYF.

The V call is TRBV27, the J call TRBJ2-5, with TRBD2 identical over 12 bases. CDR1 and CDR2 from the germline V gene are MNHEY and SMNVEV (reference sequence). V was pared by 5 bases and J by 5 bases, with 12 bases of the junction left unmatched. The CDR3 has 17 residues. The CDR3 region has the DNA TGTGCCAGCAGTCCATCTAGCGGGAGGGCCGCTCGCGAGACCCAGTACTTC. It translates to CASSPSSGRAARETQYF.

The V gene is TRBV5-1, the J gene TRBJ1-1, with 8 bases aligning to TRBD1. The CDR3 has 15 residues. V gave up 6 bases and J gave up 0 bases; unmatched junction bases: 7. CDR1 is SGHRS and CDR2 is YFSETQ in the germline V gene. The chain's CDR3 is CASMDRDSLNTEAFF. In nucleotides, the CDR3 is TGCGCCAGCATGGACAGGGACTCTTTGAACACTGAAGCTTTCTTT.

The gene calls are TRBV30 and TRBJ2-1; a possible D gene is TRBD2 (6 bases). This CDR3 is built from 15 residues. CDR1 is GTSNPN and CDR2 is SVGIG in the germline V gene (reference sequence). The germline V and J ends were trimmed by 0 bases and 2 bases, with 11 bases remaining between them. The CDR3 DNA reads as TGTGCCTGGAGTGTTGGCGGGAACCCCTACAATGAGCAGTTCTTC. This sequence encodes CAWSVGGNPYNEQFF.

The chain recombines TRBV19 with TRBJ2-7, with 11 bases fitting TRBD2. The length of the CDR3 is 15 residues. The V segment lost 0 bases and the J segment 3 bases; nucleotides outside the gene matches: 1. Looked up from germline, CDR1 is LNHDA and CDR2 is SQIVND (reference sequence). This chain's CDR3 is CASSIDSGRGYEQYF. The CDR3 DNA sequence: TGTGCCAGTAGTATAGATAGCGGGAGGGGCTACGAGCAGTACTTC.

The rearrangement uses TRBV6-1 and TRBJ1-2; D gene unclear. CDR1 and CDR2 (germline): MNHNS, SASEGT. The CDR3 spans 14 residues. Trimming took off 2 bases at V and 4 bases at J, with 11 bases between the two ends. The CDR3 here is CASSEWGGRYGYTF. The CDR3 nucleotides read TGTGCCAGCAGTGAATGGGGAGGCCGCTATGGCTACACCTTC.

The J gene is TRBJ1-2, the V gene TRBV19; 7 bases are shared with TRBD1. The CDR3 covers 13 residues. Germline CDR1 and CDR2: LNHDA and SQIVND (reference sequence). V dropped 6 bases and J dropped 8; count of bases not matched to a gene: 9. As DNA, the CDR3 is TGTGCCAGTAGGGCAGGGGGTGCTCGGGGCTACACCTTC. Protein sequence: CASRAGGARGYTF.

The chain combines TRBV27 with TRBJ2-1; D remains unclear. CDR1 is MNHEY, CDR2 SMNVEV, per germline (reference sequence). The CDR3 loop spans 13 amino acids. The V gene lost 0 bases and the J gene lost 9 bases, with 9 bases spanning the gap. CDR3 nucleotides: TGTGCCAGCAGTTTATCTTCTTTCAGTGAGCAGTTCTTC. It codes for CASSLSSFSEQFF.

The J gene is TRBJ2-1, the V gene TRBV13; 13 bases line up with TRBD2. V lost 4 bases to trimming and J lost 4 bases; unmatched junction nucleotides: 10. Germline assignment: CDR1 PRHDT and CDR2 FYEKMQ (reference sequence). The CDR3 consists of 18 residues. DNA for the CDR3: TGTGCCAGCAGCTCCGGGACTAGCGGGATAGGGCATTACAATGAGCAGTTCTTC. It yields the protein CASSSGTSGIGHYNEQFF.

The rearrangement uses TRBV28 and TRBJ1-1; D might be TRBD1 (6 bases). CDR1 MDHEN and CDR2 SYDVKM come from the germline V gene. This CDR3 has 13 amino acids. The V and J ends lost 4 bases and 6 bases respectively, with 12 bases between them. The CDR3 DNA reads TGTGCCAGCAGTTCTTTACAGGGCCCTGAAGCTTTCTTT. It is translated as CASSSLQGPEAFF.

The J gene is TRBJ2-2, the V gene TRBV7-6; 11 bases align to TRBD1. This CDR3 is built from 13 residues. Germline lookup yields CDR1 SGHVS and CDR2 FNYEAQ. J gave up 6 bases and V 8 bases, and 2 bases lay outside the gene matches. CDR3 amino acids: CASRDRGSGELFF. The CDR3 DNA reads TGTGCCAGCCGGGACAGGGGGTCCGGGGAGCTGTTTTTT.

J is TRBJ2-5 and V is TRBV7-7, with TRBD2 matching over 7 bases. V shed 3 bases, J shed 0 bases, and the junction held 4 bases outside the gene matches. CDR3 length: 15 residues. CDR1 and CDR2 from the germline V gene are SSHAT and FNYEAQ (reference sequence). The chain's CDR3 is CASSLRLADQETQYF. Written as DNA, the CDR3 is TGTGCCAGCAGCTTGCGGCTAGCGGACCAAGAGACCCAGTACTTC.

CDR3 nucleotide sequence: TGTGCCAGCAGCCACCTCAAGGGAGCCGGGGAGCTGTTTTTT. It specifies CASSHLKGAGELFF. The chain joins TRBV7-9 to TRBJ2-2; D possibly corresponds to TRBD2 (5 bases). This CDR3 contains 14 residues. The germline V gene encodes CDR1 SEHNR and CDR2 FQNEAQ (reference sequence). V shed 5 bases and J shed 6 bases, with 13 bases lying between them.

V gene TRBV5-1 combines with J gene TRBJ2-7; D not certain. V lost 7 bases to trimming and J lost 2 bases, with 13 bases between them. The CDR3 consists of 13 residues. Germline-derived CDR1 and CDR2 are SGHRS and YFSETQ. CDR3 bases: TGCGCCAGCGCCCTCACGGGTACCTACGAGCAGTACTTC. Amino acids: CASALTGTYEQYF. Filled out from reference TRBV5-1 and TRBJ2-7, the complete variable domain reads KAGVTQTPRYLIKTRGQQVTLSCSPISGHRSVSWYQQTPGQGLQFLFEYFSETQRNKGNFPGRFSGRQFSNSRSEMNVSTLELGDSALYLCASALTGTYEQYFGPGTRLTVT.

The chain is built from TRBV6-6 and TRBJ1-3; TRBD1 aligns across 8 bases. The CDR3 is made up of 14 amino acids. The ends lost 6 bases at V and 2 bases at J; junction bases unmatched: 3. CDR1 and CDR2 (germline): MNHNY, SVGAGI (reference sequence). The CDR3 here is CASSPDRAGNTIYF. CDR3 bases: TGTGCCAGCAGCCCGGACAGGGCTGGAAACACCATATATTTT.

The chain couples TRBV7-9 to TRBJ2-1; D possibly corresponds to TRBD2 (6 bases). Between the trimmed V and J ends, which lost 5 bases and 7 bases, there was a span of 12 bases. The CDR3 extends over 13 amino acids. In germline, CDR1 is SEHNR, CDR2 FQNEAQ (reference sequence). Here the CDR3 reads CASSRGTSNEQFF. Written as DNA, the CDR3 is TGTGCCAGCAGCCGCGGGACCAGTAATGAGCAGTTCTTC.

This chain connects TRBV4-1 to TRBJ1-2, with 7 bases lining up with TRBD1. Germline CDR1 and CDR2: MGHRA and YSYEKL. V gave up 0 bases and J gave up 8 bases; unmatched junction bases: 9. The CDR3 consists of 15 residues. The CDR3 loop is CASSQETDRAWGYTF. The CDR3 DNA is TGCGCCAGCAGCCAAGAAACCGACAGGGCGTGGGGCTACACCTTC.

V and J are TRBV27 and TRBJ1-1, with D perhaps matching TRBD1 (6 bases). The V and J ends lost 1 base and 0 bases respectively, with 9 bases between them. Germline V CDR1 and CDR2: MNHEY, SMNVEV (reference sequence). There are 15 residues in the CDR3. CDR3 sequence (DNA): TGTGCCAGCAGTTTATGGGGGACATTGAACACTGAAGCTTTCTTT. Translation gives CASSLWGTLNTEAFF.

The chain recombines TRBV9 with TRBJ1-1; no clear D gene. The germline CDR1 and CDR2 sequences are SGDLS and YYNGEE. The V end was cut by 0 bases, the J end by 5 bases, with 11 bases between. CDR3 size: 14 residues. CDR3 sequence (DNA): TGTGCCAGCAGCGTAGTTTCTTGGGCTACTGAAGCTTTCTTT. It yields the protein CASSVVSWATEAFF.

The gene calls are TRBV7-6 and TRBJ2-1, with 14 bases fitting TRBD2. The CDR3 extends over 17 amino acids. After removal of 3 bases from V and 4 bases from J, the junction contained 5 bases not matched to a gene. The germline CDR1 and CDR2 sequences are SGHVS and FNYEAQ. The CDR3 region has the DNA TGTGCCAGCAGCTTGGCAGGGACTAGCGGGAGATACAATGAGCAGTTCTTC. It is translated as CASSLAGTSGRYNEQFF.

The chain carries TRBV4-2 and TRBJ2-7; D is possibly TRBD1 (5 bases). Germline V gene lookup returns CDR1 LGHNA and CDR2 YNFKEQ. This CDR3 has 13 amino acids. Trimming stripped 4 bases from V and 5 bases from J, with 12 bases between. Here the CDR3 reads CASSPKQGNEQYF. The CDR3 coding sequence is TGTGCCAGCAGCCCGAAGCAGGGCAACGAGCAGTACTTC.